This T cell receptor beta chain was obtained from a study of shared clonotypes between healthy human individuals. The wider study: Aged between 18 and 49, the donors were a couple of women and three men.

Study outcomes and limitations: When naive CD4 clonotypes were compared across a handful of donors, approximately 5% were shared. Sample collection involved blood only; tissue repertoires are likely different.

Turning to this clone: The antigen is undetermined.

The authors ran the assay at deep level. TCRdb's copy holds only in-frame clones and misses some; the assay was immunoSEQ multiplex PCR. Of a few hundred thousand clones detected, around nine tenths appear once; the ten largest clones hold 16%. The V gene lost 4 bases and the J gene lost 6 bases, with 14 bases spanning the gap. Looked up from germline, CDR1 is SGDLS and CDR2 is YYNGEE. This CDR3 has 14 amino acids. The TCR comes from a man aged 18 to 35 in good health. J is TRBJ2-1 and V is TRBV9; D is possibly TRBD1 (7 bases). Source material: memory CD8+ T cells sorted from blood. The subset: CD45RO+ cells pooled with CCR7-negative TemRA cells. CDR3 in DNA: TGTGCCAGCAGCTTTAGTCAGGGGGGCAATGAGCAGTTCTTC. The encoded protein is CASSFSQGGNEQFF.